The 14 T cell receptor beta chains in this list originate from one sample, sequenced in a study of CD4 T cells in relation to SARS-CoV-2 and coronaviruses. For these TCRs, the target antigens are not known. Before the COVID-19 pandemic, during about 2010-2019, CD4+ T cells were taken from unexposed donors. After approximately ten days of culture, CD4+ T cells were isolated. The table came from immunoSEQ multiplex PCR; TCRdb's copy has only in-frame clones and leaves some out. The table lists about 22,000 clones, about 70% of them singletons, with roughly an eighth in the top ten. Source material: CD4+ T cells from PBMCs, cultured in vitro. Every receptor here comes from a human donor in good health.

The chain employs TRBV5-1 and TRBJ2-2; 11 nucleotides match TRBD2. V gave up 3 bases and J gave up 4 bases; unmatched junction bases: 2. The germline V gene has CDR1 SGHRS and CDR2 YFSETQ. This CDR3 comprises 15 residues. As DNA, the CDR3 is TGCGCCAGCAGCTCTCTAGCGGGGGGCACCGGGGAGCTGTTTTTT. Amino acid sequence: CASSSLAGGTGELFF.

CDR3 nucleotides: TGTGCCAGCAGAACGGGAGTTAACAATGAGCAGTTCTTC. Its translation: CASRTGVNNEQFF. The chain links TRBV2 to TRBJ2-1; D may be TRBD2 (6 bases). The CDR3 totals 13 residues. The V end lost 6 bases, the J end lost 5 bases, and 11 bases lay between the germline ends. Germline CDR1 reads SNHLY; CDR2 reads FYNNEI.

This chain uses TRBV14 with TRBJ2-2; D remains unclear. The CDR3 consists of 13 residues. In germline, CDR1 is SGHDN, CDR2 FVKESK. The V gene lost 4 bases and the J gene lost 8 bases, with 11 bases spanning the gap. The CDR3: CASSLLGPGELFF. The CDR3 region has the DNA TGTGCCAGCAGCCTATTAGGGCCTGGGGAGCTGTTTTTT.

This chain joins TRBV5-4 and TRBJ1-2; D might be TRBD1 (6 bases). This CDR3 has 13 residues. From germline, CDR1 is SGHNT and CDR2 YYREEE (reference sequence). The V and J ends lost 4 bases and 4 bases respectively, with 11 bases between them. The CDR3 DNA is TGTGCCAGCAGCCCGACAGGCCTCTATGGCTACACCTTC. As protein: CASSPTGLYGYTF.

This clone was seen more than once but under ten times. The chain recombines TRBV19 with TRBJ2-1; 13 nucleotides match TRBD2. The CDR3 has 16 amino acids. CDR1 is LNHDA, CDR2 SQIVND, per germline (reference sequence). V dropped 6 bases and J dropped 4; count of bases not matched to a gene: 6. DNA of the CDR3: TGTGCCAGTAGACGGACTAGCGGGAGTTCTTACAATGAGCAGTTCTTC. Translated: CASRRTSGSSYNEQFF.

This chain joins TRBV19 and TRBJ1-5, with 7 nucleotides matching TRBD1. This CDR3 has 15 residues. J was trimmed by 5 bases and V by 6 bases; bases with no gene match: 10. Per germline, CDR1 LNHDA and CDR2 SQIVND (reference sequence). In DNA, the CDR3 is TGTGCCAGTAGGAGACATTTAGGGGGCTATCAGCCCCAGCATTTT. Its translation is CASRRHLGGYQPQHF.

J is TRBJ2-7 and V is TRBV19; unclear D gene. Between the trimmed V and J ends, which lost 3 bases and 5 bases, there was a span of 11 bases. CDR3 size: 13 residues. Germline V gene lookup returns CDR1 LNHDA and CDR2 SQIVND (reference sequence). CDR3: CASSIGLGNEQYF. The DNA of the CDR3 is TGTGCCAGTAGTATTGGATTAGGGAACGAGCAGTACTTC.

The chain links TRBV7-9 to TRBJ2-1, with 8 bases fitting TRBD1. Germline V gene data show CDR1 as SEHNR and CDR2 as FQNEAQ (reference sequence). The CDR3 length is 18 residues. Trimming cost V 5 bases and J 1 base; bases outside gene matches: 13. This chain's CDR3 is CASSRTGSKANSYNEQFF. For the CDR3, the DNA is TGTGCCAGCAGCCGGACAGGGTCTAAAGCGAATTCCTACAATGAGCAGTTCTTC.

As DNA, the CDR3 is TGTGCCAGCAGCGTAGGGGTGCTGCAGGGTGAAAAACTGTTTTTT. Encoded protein: CASSVGVLQGEKLFF. This chain connects TRBV9 to TRBJ1-4; possibly TRBD1 for D (5 bases). With 0 bases removed from V and 7 bases from J, the gap between germline ends came to 13 bases. The CDR3 covers 15 residues. The germline CDR1 and CDR2 sequences are SGDLS and YYNGEE.

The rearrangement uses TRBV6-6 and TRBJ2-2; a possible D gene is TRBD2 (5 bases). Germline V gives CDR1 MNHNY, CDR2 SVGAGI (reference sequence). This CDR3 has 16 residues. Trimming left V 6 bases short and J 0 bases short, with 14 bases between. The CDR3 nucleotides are TGTGCCAGCAGCCCAGCCACGGGAACGAACACCGGGGAGCTGTTTTTT. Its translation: CASSPATGTNTGELFF.

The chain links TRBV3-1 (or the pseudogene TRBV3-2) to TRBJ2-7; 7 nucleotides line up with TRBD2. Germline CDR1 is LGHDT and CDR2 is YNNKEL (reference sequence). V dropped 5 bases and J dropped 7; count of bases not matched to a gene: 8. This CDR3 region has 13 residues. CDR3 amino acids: CASSAGTIDEQYF. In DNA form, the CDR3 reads TGTGCCAGCAGCGCCGGGACTATCGATGAGCAGTACTTC.

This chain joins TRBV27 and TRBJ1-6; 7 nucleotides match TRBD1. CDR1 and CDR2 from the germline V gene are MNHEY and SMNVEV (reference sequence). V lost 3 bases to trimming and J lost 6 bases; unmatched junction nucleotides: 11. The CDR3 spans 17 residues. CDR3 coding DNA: TGTGCCAGCAGTTTTCTTCTAGGGACAGATTTTAATTCACCCCTCCACTTT. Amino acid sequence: CASSFLLGTDFNSPLHF.

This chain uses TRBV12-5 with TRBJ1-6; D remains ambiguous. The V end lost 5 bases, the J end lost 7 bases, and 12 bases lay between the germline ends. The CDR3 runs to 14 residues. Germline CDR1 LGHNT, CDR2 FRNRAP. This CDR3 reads CASGPSPGNSPLHF. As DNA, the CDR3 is TGTGCTAGTGGTCCCTCCCCAGGCAATTCACCCCTCCACTTT.

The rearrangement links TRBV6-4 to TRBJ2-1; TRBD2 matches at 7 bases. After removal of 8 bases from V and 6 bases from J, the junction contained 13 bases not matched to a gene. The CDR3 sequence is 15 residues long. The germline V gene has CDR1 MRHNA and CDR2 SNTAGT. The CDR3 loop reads CASQKGGEAGNEQFF. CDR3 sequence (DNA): TGTGCCAGCCAGAAGGGAGGGGAGGCGGGCAATGAGCAGTTCTTC.